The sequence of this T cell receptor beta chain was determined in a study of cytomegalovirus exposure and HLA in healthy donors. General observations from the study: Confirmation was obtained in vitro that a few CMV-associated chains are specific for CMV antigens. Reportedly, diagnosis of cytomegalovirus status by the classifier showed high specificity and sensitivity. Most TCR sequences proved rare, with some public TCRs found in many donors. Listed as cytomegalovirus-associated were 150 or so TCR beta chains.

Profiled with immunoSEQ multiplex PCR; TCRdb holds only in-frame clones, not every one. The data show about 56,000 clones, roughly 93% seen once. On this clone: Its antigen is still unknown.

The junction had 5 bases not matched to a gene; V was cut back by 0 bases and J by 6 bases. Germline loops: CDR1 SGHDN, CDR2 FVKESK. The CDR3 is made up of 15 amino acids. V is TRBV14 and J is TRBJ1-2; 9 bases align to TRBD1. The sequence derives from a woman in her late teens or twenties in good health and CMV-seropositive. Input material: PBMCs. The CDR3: CASSQETGGVNGYTF. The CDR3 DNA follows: TGTGCCAGCAGCCAAGAAACAGGGGGCGTGAATGGCTACACCTTC.